This T cell receptor beta chain was documented in a study of CD8+CD57+ T cells in acquired aplastic anemia. Study findings and constraints: With respect to CD8+ Simpson's diversity, patients and controls did not differ significantly.

Germline loops: CDR1 LNHDA, CDR2 SQIVND (reference sequence). Both ends counted, the CDR3 spans 14 residues. For sequencing, patients were chosen who had shown expansion of CD8+CD57+ cells by flow cytometry. In the case of this clonotype: The antigen remains undetermined. This likely comes from a read error, as the CDR3 has no conserved phenylalanine or tryptophan at its end. No DNA is shown, since the ends of the CDR3 on it are uncertain; the CDR3 is the one TCRdb lists.

Template material for TCR beta VDJ and CDR3 profiling consisted of genomic DNA. One entry per CDR3 protein results from TCRdb running MiXCR on the reads. The table records roughly 150,000 distinct CDR3 sequences, less than 50% of them present only once. This sequence joins TRBV19 and TRBJ1-5; the table's D call of TRBD1 was not tested on the DNA. This TCR derives from a human donor with aplastic anemia. Sequences were obtained from sorted CD4+, CD8+, or CD8+CD57+ T cells (not recorded which) from PBMCs. The CDR3 reads CASSSGTDNQPRHS.